The 23 T cell receptor beta chains reported below all come from one sample, sequenced in a study of blood T cell repertoires in COVID-19. Only in-frame clones appear in the TCRdb table, and some are missing; sequencing was by immunoSEQ multiplex PCR. This table has some 320,000 clones, around nine tenths appearing once. Sample: PBMCs or T cells enriched from blood (not recorded which). The receptor set was obtained from a man aged 60 to 75 who had recovered from COVID-19.

V usage is TRBV18 and J usage is TRBJ1-6, with 9 positions matching TRBD1. Germline V CDR1 and CDR2: KGHSH, LQKENI. The CDR3 length is 17 residues. After removal of 2 bases from V and 7 bases from J, the junction contained 9 bases not matched to a gene. In nucleotides, the CDR3 is TGTGCCAGCTCACCAAGAACAGGGGGCGCTGGGAATTCACCCCTCCACTTT. Its protein is CASSPRTGGAGNSPLHF.

The J gene is TRBJ2-1, the V gene TRBV28; the D is unclear. From germline, CDR1 is MDHEN and CDR2 SYDVKM. The CDR3 is 13 amino acids. V was shortened by 3 bases and J by 5 bases, with 8 bases between the two germline ends. The CDR3 here is CASSLSTDNEQFF. The CDR3 DNA follows: TGTGCCAGCAGTTTGTCTACCGACAATGAGCAGTTCTTC.

This chain links TRBV19 with TRBJ2-1; TRBD1 aligns across 7 bases. The CDR3 runs to 19 residues. J gave up 4 bases and V 3 bases, and 18 bases lay outside the gene matches. Per the germline V gene, CDR1 is LNHDA and CDR2 is SQIVND (reference sequence). The CDR3 sequence is CASSIQPSRTGLLYNEQFF. CDR3 coding DNA: TGTGCCAGTAGTATCCAACCCTCTAGGACAGGTCTCCTATACAATGAGCAGTTCTTC.

This clone appeared a few times. The genes are TRBV7-2 and TRBJ2-7; no reliable D call. The CDR3 contains 14 residues. Trimming removed 3 bases from V and 0 bases from J, with 9 bases in between. Germline-derived CDR1 and CDR2 are SGHTA and FQGNSA. In nucleotides, the CDR3 is TGTGCCAGCAGCTTTACAAGGAGCTCCTACGAGCAGTACTTC. Translation: CASSFTRSSYEQYF.

The CDR3 spells CASTVPRGNYNEQFF. The CDR3 DNA is TGTGCCAGCACCGTACCTCGCGGGAACTACAATGAGCAGTTCTTC. The chain recombines TRBV28 with TRBJ2-1; a weak D match, TRBD2 (6 bases). CDR3 length equals 15 residues. The ends were cut back, 7 bases at V and 3 bases at J, with 16 bases in the middle. Germline CDR1 MDHEN, CDR2 SYDVKM.

Only a few counts were recorded for this clone. Other nucleotide sequences in the sample specify the same CDR3. The chain recombines TRBV28 with TRBJ1-1; 7 positions match TRBD1. CDR1 is MDHEN and CDR2 is SYDVKM in the germline V gene. Trimming removed 6 bases from V and 0 bases from J; junction bases left unmatched: 4. The CDR3 has 14 amino acids. CDR3 DNA sequence: TGTGCCAGCAGCTTACAGGGGTTGAACACTGAAGCTTTCTTT. Residues: CASSLQGLNTEAFF.

V is TRBV5-4 and J is TRBJ1-3, with a weak D call TRBD1 (6 bases). Trimming pared 4 bases from V and 4 bases from J, leaving 12 bases between. The germline V gene encodes CDR1 SGHNT and CDR2 YYREEE (reference sequence). This CDR3 region has 14 residues. This CDR3 reads CASSPTGYGNTIYF. The CDR3 region has the DNA TGTGCCAGCAGCCCGACAGGATACGGAAACACCATATATTTT.

The chain carries TRBV7-3 and TRBJ2-5; maybe TRBD2 (6 bases). The CDR3 loop spans 15 amino acids. Germline CDR1 and CDR2: SGHTA and FQGTGA. V was pared by 5 bases and J by 2 bases, with 15 bases between. The CDR3 DNA is TGTGCCAGCAGCCCCTCCGGGGGAGAACAAGAGACCCAGTACTTC. It is translated as CASSPSGGEQETQYF. The full variable domain, in which reference TRBV7-3 and TRBJ2-5 provide the parts outside the CDR3, is GAGVSQTPSNKVTEKGKYVELRCDPISGHTALYWYRQSLGQGPEFLIYFQGTGAADDSGLPNDRFFAVRPEGSVSTLKIQRTERGDSAVYLCASSPSGGEQETQYFGPGTRLLVL.

This chain connects TRBV5-1 to TRBJ2-3; 10 positions match TRBD2. The CDR3 totals 17 residues. CDR1 SGHRS and CDR2 YFSETQ come from the germline V gene. J gave up 6 bases and V 7 bases, and 17 bases lay outside the gene matches. The CDR3 bases are TGCGCCAGCTCTCCCCAAGTAGCGGGAGGTGCGGGGGATACGCAGTATTTT. Protein: CASSPQVAGGAGDTQYF.

The CDR3, as DNA: TGCGCCAGCAGCTCTCTAGCGGGAGTTAAGAATGAGCAGTTCTTC. This translates into CASSSLAGVKNEQFF. V and J are TRBV5-1 and TRBJ2-1, with 10 bases fitting TRBD2. J gave up 7 bases and V 3 bases, and 7 bases lay outside the gene matches. The germline V gene has CDR1 SGHRS and CDR2 YFSETQ. This CDR3 is 15 amino acids long.

Worth noting for this clone: The same CDR3 is also encoded by other DNA sequences in this sample. This sequence joins TRBV29-1 and TRBJ1-2, with 10 positions matching TRBD1. J gave up 8 bases and V 6 bases, and 3 bases lay outside the gene matches. Germline CDR1 and CDR2: SQVTM and ANQGSEA. The length of the CDR3 is 11 residues. The CDR3 coding sequence is TGCAGCGTGGGGACAGGGGACGGCTACACCTTC. Translation: CSVGTGDGYTF.

This clone was counted once. The chain joins TRBV7-9 to TRBJ2-2; 8 nucleotides line up with TRBD2. CDR1 and CDR2 (germline): SEHNR, FQNEAQ (reference sequence). Trimming took 11 bases from V and 0 from J; bases not matched to a gene: 11. This CDR3 contains 16 residues. The CDR3 region is CAGRQVAGPNTGELFF. The CDR3 bases are TGTGCCGGCCGCCAAGTAGCGGGACCGAACACCGGGGAGCTGTTTTTT.

This clone was observed a handful of times. This rearrangement joins TRBV7-2 to TRBJ2-7, with TRBD2 as a possible D gene (5 bases). This CDR3 is built from 14 residues. V lost 3 bases and J lost 7, with 16 bases in between. The germline gives CDR1 SGHTA, CDR2 FQGNSA. The CDR3 sequence: CASSLAARPGEQYF. CDR3 nucleotides: TGTGCCAGCAGCTTGGCGGCCAGACCGGGGGAGCAGTACTTC.

V usage is TRBV7-2 and J usage is TRBJ2-1; TRBD2 matches 11 bases. The germline V gene encodes CDR1 SGHTA and CDR2 FQGNSA. Trimming removed 4 bases from V and 7 bases from J; junction bases left unmatched: 9. CDR3 length: 16 residues. DNA for the CDR3: TGTGCCAGCAGCTACCCTACTAGCGGGGGACGGAATGAGCAGTTCTTC. This translates into CASSYPTSGGRNEQFF.

This sequence joins TRBV28 and TRBJ2-7; the match to TRBD2 covers 9 bases. The trim removed 5 bases at V and 6 bases at J, leaving 5 bases unmatched. This CDR3 comprises 13 residues. CDR1 MDHEN and CDR2 SYDVKM come from the germline V gene. The CDR3 DNA reads as TGTGCCAGCAGTCGCACGACTAGCGGCGAGCAGTACTTC. It is translated as CASSRTTSGEQYF. The full variable domain, its missing parts supplied by reference TRBV28 and TRBJ2-7, is DVKVTQSSRYLVKRTGEKVFLECVQDMDHENMFWYRQDPGLGLRLIYFSYDVKMKEKGDIPEGYSVSREKKERFSLILESASTNQTSMYLCASSRTTSGEQYFGPGTRLTVT.

The J gene is TRBJ2-2, the V gene TRBV5-1; 7 bases line up with TRBD1. The CDR3 has 15 residues. The germline gives CDR1 SGHRS, CDR2 YFSETQ. Losses at the gene ends were 4 bases for V and 4 bases for J; bases not matched to a gene: 7. The CDR3 reads CASSQGQVATGELFF. CDR3 nucleotide sequence: TGCGCCAGCAGCCAAGGACAGGTGGCCACCGGGGAGCTGTTTTTT.

The chain recombines TRBV7-6 with TRBJ1-3, with D uncertain. Germline CDR1 SGHVS, CDR2 FNYEAQ. The length of the CDR3 is 15 residues. V was trimmed by 3 bases and J by 0 bases, leaving 9 bases between them. The CDR3 bases are TGTGCCAGCAGCTTTCGGCAGGCCTCTGGAAACACCATATATTTT. Protein: CASSFRQASGNTIYF.

The chain combines TRBV5-4 with TRBJ2-1; D gene uncertain. CDR1 is SGHNT and CDR2 is YYREEE in the germline V gene (reference sequence). V dropped 4 bases and J dropped 0 bases, with 5 bases sitting between them. CDR3 length equals 13 residues. For the CDR3, the DNA is TGTGCCAGCAGCCCTAACTCCTACAATGAGCAGTTCTTC. It yields the protein CASSPNSYNEQFF.

Only one count was recorded for this clone. The chain employs TRBV24-1 and TRBJ2-3; 8 bases agree with TRBD2. The CDR3 is made up of 18 amino acids. V lost 4 bases to trimming and J lost 6 bases; unmatched junction nucleotides: 17. In germline, CDR1 is KGHDR, CDR2 SFDVKD. CDR3: CATSDPRLRGADMDTQYF. The CDR3 bases are TGTGCCACCAGTGACCCGCGGTTGCGGGGGGCGGACATGGATACGCAGTATTTT.

The chain couples TRBV4-2 to TRBJ2-1; no clear D. CDR3 length: 11 residues. Germline lookup yields CDR1 LGHNA and CDR2 YNFKEQ. Trimming took off 5 bases at V and 9 bases at J, with 8 bases between the two ends. The CDR3 DNA follows: TGTGCCAGCAGCTCAGTGGCTGAGCAGTTCTTC. The encoded protein is CASSSVAEQFF.

J is TRBJ2-1 and V is TRBV5-1; D is possibly TRBD1 (6 bases). The germline CDR1 and CDR2 sequences are SGHRS and YFSETQ. This CDR3 has 15 amino acids. The V end was cut by 0 bases, the J end by 2 bases, with 9 bases between. This CDR3 reads CASSLAGQTYNEQFF. Written as DNA, the CDR3 is TGCGCCAGCAGCTTGGCAGGACAGACCTACAATGAGCAGTTCTTC.

This rearrangement joins TRBV19 to TRBJ2-3; D gene ambiguous. The V gene's germline CDR1 is LNHDA and CDR2 SQIVND (reference sequence). V shed 1 base and J shed 2 bases, with 7 bases lying between them. This CDR3 has 14 residues. The CDR3 sequence is CASSIASYTDTQYF. The CDR3 nucleotides read TGTGCCAGTAGTATAGCTTCGTACACAGATACGCAGTATTTT.

DNA for the CDR3: TGCGCCAGCAGCTTGGGGTCAACTACCTACGAGCAGTACTTC. Its translation is CASSLGSTTYEQYF. The V gene is TRBV5-1, the J gene TRBJ2-7; D call uncertain. The CDR3 sequence is 14 residues long. Trimming took off 0 bases at V and 2 bases at J, with 9 bases between the two ends. Germline V gene lookup returns CDR1 SGHRS and CDR2 YFSETQ.